This T cell receptor beta chain was captured in a study of Tregs in tolerant kidney transplant recipients. Study outcomes and limitations: Nucleotide sequences could not be compared across some patients' samples due to primer changes. Tolerant patients' donor-specific Tregs expanded beyond overall Tregs, suggesting antigen-driven growth. Validation in larger populations is needed because few patients were studied.

The nonmyeloablative bone marrow transplants came from related graft donors, with transient mixed chimerism. Unstimulated regulatory T cells (CD4+CD25+CD127-), CD4+CD25- non-regulatory cells, CD4 and CD8 cells were FACS-sorted from thawed PBMCs. Comment on this clone: Its antigen is not identified.

Clones were read by immunoSEQ multiplex PCR, and TCRdb kept only the in-frame ones, dropping some. The sample contains tens of thousands of clones, 93% of which appear only once. This receptor was identified in a human patient who received a combined kidney and bone marrow transplant. The T cells may partly be graft donor cells. Source: CD4+ T cells from blood (PBMCs), taken 12 months after the transplant.

CDR3 loop: CASSSDRVSGYTF. CDR3 sequence (DNA): TGTGCCAGCAGCTCTGACAGGGTCTCTGGCTACACCTTC. V is TRBV11-1 and J is TRBJ1-2; 7 positions match TRBD1. V gave up 4 bases and J gave up 7 bases; unmatched junction bases: 6. Germline CDR1 is SGHAT and CDR2 is FQDESV (reference sequence). This CDR3 has 13 amino acids.